The sequence of this TCR beta chain was determined in a study of T cells after yellow fever vaccination. Overall study findings and caveats: The study found a weaker secondary response that peaked faster, day 5 versus 15.

The table lists this clonotype with many counts. Its antigen remains unidentified. Synthesis of TCR cDNA relied on 5'RACE template switching, which attached a universal primer site and UMIs. TCRdb itself ran the 5' RACE reads through MiXCR, one entry per CDR3 protein. The sample gives 250,000 or so distinct CDR3 sequences, less than 9% of which show up once; approximately 0.84% is in the top ten. The CDR3 extends over 11 amino acids. V was cut by 2 bases and J by 5 bases, with 4 bases left in between. Germline V gene data show CDR1 as SGHRS and CDR2 as YFSETQ. V usage is TRBV5-1 and J usage is TRBJ2-5; D gene ambiguous. Sequenced here: CD4+ T cells sorted from PBMCs, sampled 15 days after the yellow fever booster vaccination. The receptor was derived from a man younger than 40 who received the YFV17D yellow fever vaccine. DNA of the CDR3: TGCGCCAGCAGCTTTCACGAGACCCAGTACTTC. Its protein is CASSFHETQYF.